Sequencing of this TCR beta chain was carried out in a study of blood T cell repertoires in COVID-19. Study-level background: There were acute and convalescent COVID-19 samples, and they came from the United States, Italy and Spain. In each case, the material was cDNA or gDNA derived from T cells, B-cell-depleted T cells, or PBMCs.

The CDR3 loop spans 14 amino acids. V was shortened by 3 bases and J by 2 bases, with 10 bases between the two germline ends. The germline V gene encodes CDR1 MGHDK and CDR2 SYGVNS. Authors' processing steps: Scientists estimated how many nucleated cells there were by amplifying reference gene primers. Clones were sequenced by immunoSEQ multiplex PCR, and TCRdb holds only the in-frame ones, with some missing. V, J and clone size are those of that table, while D and trimming were read from the DNA. In the table there are about 27,000 clones, 84% of which are singletons. This sequence joins TRBV25-1 and TRBJ2-5, with TRBD1 as a possible D gene (6 bases). The receptor was isolated from a woman older than 75 with acute or convalescent COVID-19. The material sequenced was peripheral blood. CDR3 amino acids: CASSDFTGQETQYF. The CDR3 DNA is TGTGCCAGCAGTGACTTCACAGGGCAAGAGACCCAGTACTTC.